The rows below give T cell receptor beta chains drawn from one sample of a study of early T cells in non-severe SARS-CoV-2 infection. TCRdb reprocessed the 5' RACE reads with MiXCR, giving one entry per CDR3 protein. Here the sample spans 50,000 to 75,000 distinct CDR3 sequences, approximately 12% being singletons. Sequencing used whole blood, obtained at baseline. Receptors originate from an adult who was a healthcare worker with PCR-confirmed SARS-CoV-2 infection or an uninfected control (not recorded which). The donor label of this sample is uncertain. Each CDR3 is given with its conserved first and last residue. Each record gives: CDR3 DNA, CDR3 protein, V gene, clone size, D gene, J gene. A D gene is named only where the DNA matches it firmly. Expanded clones get a size class; other rows say once, few or many, or leave the size out.

CDR3 DNA: TGTGCCAGCAGCCAAGATTTTCGGCAGACGTACCAAGAGACCCAGTACTTC
CDR3 protein: CASSQDFRQTYQETQYF
V gene: TRBV4-2
clone size: once
D gene: NA
J gene: TRBJ2-5

CDR3 DNA: TGTGCCAGCAGCCAAGATCCAAGGAGCACAGATACGCAGTATTTT
CDR3 protein: CASSQDPRSTDTQYF
V gene: TRBV3-1
clone size: NA
D gene: NA
J gene: TRBJ2-3

CDR3 DNA: TGCGCCAGCAGCCCGCTTGGGGGGAATGGCTACACCTTC
CDR3 protein: CASSPLGGNGYTF
V gene: TRBV4-1
clone size: few
D gene: NA
J gene: TRBJ1-2

CDR3 DNA: TGTGCCAGCAGCGTAGTCAGTAGCGGGGGGATGTTGGAGCAGTTCTTC
CDR3 protein: CASSVVSSGGMLEQFF
V gene: TRBV9
clone size: few
D gene: TRBD2
J gene: TRBJ2-1

CDR3 DNA: TGTGCCAGCACCAGTCCAGGAGGGATCGCTGAAAAACTGTTTTTT
CDR3 protein: CASTSPGGIAEKLFF
V gene: TRBV28
clone size: NA
D gene: NA
J gene: TRBJ1-4

CDR3 DNA: TGCGCCAGCAGCTTATCACTGAACGCCGGGACTTTCTCCTACAATGAGCAGTTCTTC
CDR3 protein: CASSLSLNAGTFSYNEQFF
V gene: TRBV5-1
clone size: few
D gene: NA
J gene: TRBJ2-1

CDR3 DNA: TGCGCCAGCAGTGAGTCGATAGGGGCAGACTACAATGAGCAGTTCTTC
CDR3 protein: CASSESIGADYNEQFF
V gene: TRBV10-1
clone size: few
D gene: NA
J gene: TRBJ2-1

CDR3 DNA: TGTGCCAGCAGCGGACAGGGGACCGGGGCCAACGTCCTGACTTTC
CDR3 protein: CASSGQGTGANVLTF
V gene: TRBV11-2
clone size: few
D gene: TRBD1
J gene: TRBJ2-6

CDR3 DNA: TGCGCCAGCAGCTTAGGACTAGCGGGGGTCGATGAGCAGTTCTTC
CDR3 protein: CASSLGLAGVDEQFF
V gene: TRBV5-1
clone size: few
D gene: TRBD2
J gene: TRBJ2-1

CDR3 DNA: TGTGCCTGGAGTGTTGCAGGGGGCAGTTCACCCCTCCACTTT
CDR3 protein: CAWSVAGGSSPLHF
V gene: TRBV30
clone size: NA
D gene: TRBD1
J gene: TRBJ1-6

CDR3 DNA: TGCAGTGCTTTGTTAGTTCAAGAGACCCAGTACTTC
CDR3 protein: CSALLVQETQYF
V gene: TRBV20-1
clone size: few
D gene: NA
J gene: TRBJ2-5

CDR3 DNA: TGCGCCAGCAGTGAAGGCGGGGGGGCGGTCGCAGATACGCAGTATTTT
CDR3 protein: CASSEGGGAVADTQYF
V gene: TRBV10-2
clone size: few
D gene: TRBD2
J gene: TRBJ2-3

CDR3 DNA: TGTGCCAGCAGACCCAGCGGGCAAAACATTCAGTACTTC
CDR3 protein: CASRPSGQNIQYF
V gene: TRBV6-5
clone size: NA
D gene: NA
J gene: TRBJ2-4

CDR3 DNA: TGTGCCAGCTCCATAGACAGGGGGCCGTCACCCCTCCACTTT
CDR3 protein: CASSIDRGPSPLHF
V gene: TRBV18
clone size: few
D gene: TRBD1
J gene: TRBJ1-6

CDR3 DNA: TGTGCCAGCAGAGAGGGGCCGACAGATACGCAGTATTTT
CDR3 protein: CASREGPTDTQYF
V gene: TRBV2
clone size: many
D gene: NA
J gene: TRBJ2-3

CDR3 DNA: TGCAGTGCTAGAGATTTCCGATGGGGGTCCGAGACCCAGTACTTC
CDR3 protein: CSARDFRWGSETQYF
V gene: TRBV20-1
clone size: many
D gene: NA
J gene: TRBJ2-5

CDR3 DNA: TGTGCCAGCAGTTACGCCCAGCACTATGGCTACACCTTC
CDR3 protein: CASSYAQHYGYTF
V gene: TRBV6-6
clone size: many
D gene: NA
J gene: TRBJ1-2

CDR3 DNA: TGTGCCAGCAGCTTAGCGCCCAGCGGGGGGGCGTACCAAGAGACCCAGTACTTC
CDR3 protein: CASSLAPSGGAYQETQYF
V gene: TRBV7-2
clone size: many
D gene: TRBD2
J gene: TRBJ2-5

CDR3 DNA: TGTGCCAGCAGCTTTGACAGGGGACTTGACATTCAGTACTTC
CDR3 protein: CASSFDRGLDIQYF
V gene: TRBV7-9
clone size: few
D gene: TRBD1
J gene: TRBJ2-4

CDR3 DNA: TGCAGTGCTAGATTGGGACAGGGGGGAACAGATACGCAGTATTTT
CDR3 protein: CSARLGQGGTDTQYF
V gene: TRBV20-1
clone size: NA
D gene: TRBD1
J gene: TRBJ2-3

CDR3 DNA: TGTGCCACCTCCCAGCCCGCCCGGACAGGGACCTACAATGAGCAGTTCTTC
CDR3 protein: CATSQPARTGTYNEQFF
V gene: TRBV24-1
clone size: few
D gene: TRBD1
J gene: TRBJ2-1

CDR3 DNA: TGCGCCAGCAGCTTCACAGGCGCAGGGGAAAGATCACCCCTCCACTTT
CDR3 protein: CASSFTGAGERSPLHF
V gene: TRBV5-1
clone size: few
D gene: NA
J gene: TRBJ1-6

CDR3 DNA: TGCGCCAGCAGCCAATCAGGACAGGGACGAGGCACAGATACGCAGTATTTT
CDR3 protein: CASSQSGQGRGTDTQYF
V gene: TRBV4-1
clone size: many
D gene: TRBD1
J gene: TRBJ2-3

CDR3 DNA: TGTGCCAGCAGTTTCTGGGCAGGAGACACTGAAGCTTTCTTT
CDR3 protein: CASSFWAGDTEAFF
V gene: TRBV28
clone size: many
D gene: NA
J gene: TRBJ1-1

CDR3 DNA: TGTGCCAGCAGTGACGTCACTGAAGCTTTCTTT
CDR3 protein: CASSDVTEAFF
V gene: TRBV2
clone size: NA
D gene: NA
J gene: TRBJ1-1

CDR3 DNA: TGCGCCAGCAGTATGGACGGCAATTCACCCCTCCACTTT
CDR3 protein: CASSMDGNSPLHF
V gene: TRBV10-1
clone size: NA
D gene: NA
J gene: TRBJ1-6

CDR3 DNA: TGTGCCAGCAGCCAAGTGGAGGCGGGGCTCGGCTACACCTTC
CDR3 protein: CASSQVEAGLGYTF
V gene: TRBV4-2
clone size: NA
D gene: NA
J gene: TRBJ1-2

CDR3 DNA: TGCGCCAGCAGCCAAGGACAGGGGGCGAACTATGGCTACACCTTC
CDR3 protein: CASSQGQGANYGYTF
V gene: TRBV4-1
clone size: NA
D gene: TRBD1
J gene: TRBJ1-2

CDR3 DNA: TGTGCCAGCAGCCAAGATCCCCCGAACACTGAAGCTTTCTTT
CDR3 protein: CASSQDPPNTEAFF
V gene: TRBV3-1
clone size: once
D gene: NA
J gene: TRBJ1-1

CDR3 DNA: TGTGCCAGCAGCTTAGCCCCCCAAGACGTAGGCGCTTTCTTT
CDR3 protein: CASSLAPQDVGAFF
V gene: TRBV7-9
clone size: many
D gene: NA
J gene: TRBJ1-1

CDR3 DNA: TGTGCCAGCAGCTCGCCGGTGGAAGGGGCTGAAGCTTTCTTT
CDR3 protein: CASSSPVEGAEAFF
V gene: TRBV11-2
clone size: many
D gene: NA
J gene: TRBJ1-1

CDR3 DNA: TGTGCCAGCAGCTTAGAGGCCAGGAGGATTGGAAACACCATATATTTT
CDR3 protein: CASSLEARRIGNTIYF
V gene: TRBV11-2
clone size: few
D gene: NA
J gene: TRBJ1-3

CDR3 DNA: TGTGCCAGCAGCCAGGGGGCGGATAATCAGCCCCAGCATTTT
CDR3 protein: CASSQGADNQPQHF
V gene: TRBV3-1
clone size: many
D gene: NA
J gene: TRBJ1-5

CDR3 DNA: TGCGCCAGCAGCCAAGATACAGGGCCGGGGGAGCAGTTCTTC
CDR3 protein: CASSQDTGPGEQFF
V gene: TRBV4-1
clone size: NA
D gene: NA
J gene: TRBJ2-1

CDR3 DNA: TGTGCCAGCAGTTACAGTCGGGACAGGTCCGATGAGCAGTTCTTC
CDR3 protein: CASSYSRDRSDEQFF
V gene: TRBV6-5
clone size: few
D gene: TRBD1
J gene: TRBJ2-1

CDR3 DNA: TGTGCCAGCAGTTCACAGGGTCCCCTTCTTAATGAAAAACTGTTTTTT
CDR3 protein: CASSSQGPLLNEKLFF
V gene: TRBV27
clone size: NA
D gene: NA
J gene: TRBJ1-4

CDR3 DNA: TGTGCCAGCAGGAGCTCCTACAATGAGCAGTTCTTC
CDR3 protein: CASRSSYNEQFF
V gene: TRBV6-1
clone size: NA
D gene: NA
J gene: TRBJ2-1

CDR3 DNA: TGTGCCAGCAGCTTAGGAGCGGGTAACCAAGAGACCCAGTACTTC
CDR3 protein: CASSLGAGNQETQYF
V gene: TRBV11-2
clone size: many
D gene: NA
J gene: TRBJ2-5

CDR3 DNA: TGTGCCAGCAGCAAAGGTGGAGGGACAGCAACTAATGAAAAACTGTTTTTT
CDR3 protein: CASSKGGGTATNEKLFF
V gene: TRBV21-1
clone size: few
D gene: NA
J gene: TRBJ1-4

CDR3 DNA: TGTGCCAGCGCATGGGGCGGTTCACCCCTCCACTTT
CDR3 protein: CASAWGGSPLHF
V gene: TRBV6-5
clone size: NA
D gene: NA
J gene: TRBJ1-6

CDR3 DNA: TGTGCCAGCAGCCAAGTTGCGGGGGGGCCCGGTTTCCACAATGAGCAGTTCTTC
CDR3 protein: CASSQVAGGPGFHNEQFF
V gene: TRBV3-1
clone size: many
D gene: TRBD2
J gene: TRBJ2-1

CDR3 DNA: TGTGCCAGCAGTTTTAGCCTGACCAGCGGCTACACCTTC
CDR3 protein: CASSFSLTSGYTF
V gene: TRBV6-5
clone size: NA
D gene: NA
J gene: TRBJ1-2

CDR3 DNA: TGTGCCAGCAGCACGAAAACAGGGGGGACTGACACTGAAGCTTTCTTT
CDR3 protein: CASSTKTGGTDTEAFF
V gene: TRBV7-8
clone size: NA
D gene: TRBD1
J gene: TRBJ1-1

CDR3 DNA: TGTGCCATCAGTGGACAGTTTGGCTACACCTTC
CDR3 protein: CAISGQFGYTF
V gene: TRBV10-3
clone size: NA
D gene: NA
J gene: TRBJ1-2

CDR3 DNA: TGTGCCAGCAGCCGAAGGACAGGGTTTGTCTATGGCTACACCTTC
CDR3 protein: CASSRRTGFVYGYTF
V gene: TRBV7-3
clone size: many
D gene: TRBD1
J gene: TRBJ1-2

CDR3 DNA: TGTGCCAGCAGCTACAATAGGGCAGGGGGCGAAAAACTGTTTTTT
CDR3 protein: CASSYNRAGGEKLFF
V gene: TRBV7-2
clone size: NA
D gene: TRBD1
J gene: TRBJ1-4